This T cell receptor beta chain was identified during a study of cytomegalovirus exposure and HLA in healthy donors. Per germline, CDR1 LGHNA and CDR2 YNFKEQ. The CDR3 runs 14 residues. Germline trimming cut 0 bases from V and 10 bases from J; bases unmatched to any gene: 6. Comment on this clone: Antigen: not known.

The PCR made use of 60 Vbeta and 13 Jbeta primers. Measured with immunoSEQ multiplex PCR; TCRdb has only the in-frame clones, and not every one. Among approximately 170,000 clones listed, around 84% were seen once. Study outcomes and limitations: Some V segments, including TRBV6-2 and TRBV6-3, were excluded as indistinguishable. In a later analysis, at a false discovery rate of 0.05, roughly 17,000 TCR beta sequences were associated with HLA alleles.

Sequenced: PBMCs. This TCR came from a man younger than 45 in good health and CMV-seropositive. V gene TRBV4-2 combines with J gene TRBJ2-3, with 8 bases that match TRBD2. CDR3 amino acids: CASSQDSTSDAQYF. DNA of the CDR3: TGTGCCAGCAGCCAAGATTCGACTAGCGACGCGCAGTATTTT.